The entry that follows covers one T cell receptor (beta chain) sequence. Its specificity is unknown. The source of the sample is a study of identical twins. A single record per CDR3 protein comes from TCRdb applying MiXCR to the 5' RACE reads. Of about 730,000 distinct CDR3 sequences listed, 21% are singletons. The V segment lost 7 bases and the J segment 6 bases; nucleotides outside the gene matches: 11. The CDR3 length is 14 residues. General study findings and limits: Fewer insertions characterized abundant cord blood beta clonotypes, whereas memory repertoires showed none. Analyses based on zero insertions could be partly confounded by invariant MAIT and iNKT cells.

A further study also used this sample, focusing on T cells expressing NK-cell markers. That work adds: One of eight sequenced donors was HCMV-seronegative; the other seven were seropositive. An anti-gamma-delta TCR antibody was added in several experiments. It restricted sorting to alpha-beta TCR-expressing T cells.

Material for sequencing was PBMCs. The chain employs TRBV12-3 or TRBV12-4 and TRBJ2-7, with 8 bases matching TRBD2. The source is a woman under 30 in good health. CDR3 amino acids: CASTSRGGASEQYF. The CDR3 region has the DNA TGTGCCAGCACCTCCCGGGGGGGGGCCTCCGAGCAGTACTTC.